This T cell receptor beta chain was sequenced in a study of T cells in Graves' hyperthyroidism and ophthalmopathy. This clonotype was seen repeatedly, ten times or more. The CDR3 covers 14 residues. Germline V gives CDR1 SGHRS, CDR2 YFSETQ. V was shortened by 3 bases and J by 0 bases, with 10 bases between the two germline ends. Authors of the study amplified TCR beta CDR3 regions from RNA transcripts. A first-round RT-PCR of the TCR CDR3 used the HTBI primer set. TCRdb reprocessed the multiplex PCR reads with MiXCR, giving one entry per CDR3 protein. Of approximately 600,000 distinct CDR3 sequences detected, about 15% appear once; the ten largest clones hold roughly 5.7%.

The receptor's source is a woman between 25 and 40 years old with Graves' hyperthyroidism that later progressed to Graves' ophthalmopathy. The sample was blood. The chain joins TRBV5-1 to TRBJ2-7; D may be TRBD2 (5 bases). The CDR3 sequence: CASSWSGPSYEQYF. The CDR3 nucleotides are TGCGCCAGCAGCTGGAGCGGCCCCTCCTACGAGCAGTACTTC.